These 5 T cell receptor beta chains originate from one sample sequenced in a study of T cell repertoires in cytomegalovirus infection (dated by TCRdb to between 2018 and 2020). The treatment or condition label, as the study defines it: in vitro stimulation with specific CMV peptide epitopes to enrich CMV-specific T cells. No antigens are known for them. Sequencing instrument: Illumina HiSeq 1500. In TCRdb, the public reads were trimmed at Q25 with fastp and aligned with MiXCR, with productive beta chains retained. One record per CDR3 amino acid sequence lists the most common genes and DNA. The sample yields about 350,000 distinct CDR3 sequences; around a third were counted once. The top ten constitute roughly 13% of the sample. Sequencing was performed on cultured PBMCs, taken from culture after CMV antigen stimulation. The receptors here all came from a human donor in good health (CMV status not recorded). Some clones in this sample may be carry-over from other donors' samples.

J is TRBJ2-7 and V is TRBV4-2; tentative D call: TRBD1 (5 bases). Trimming removed 2 bases from V and 0 bases from J, with 14 bases in between. The germline V gene encodes CDR1 LGHNA and CDR2 YNFKEQ. This CDR3 comprises 16 residues. The DNA of the CDR3 is TGTGCCAGCAGCCAACCCGACATCGACAGCTCCTACGAGCAGTACTTC. This encodes CASSQPDIDSSYEQYF.

Concerning this clonotype: A junction end diverges from the germline sequence, so it may reflect a read error. The genes are TRBV7-2 and TRBJ2-2; TRBD2 matches at 8 bases. The CDR3 covers 16 residues. CDR1 SGHTA and CDR2 FQGNSA come from the germline V gene. This chain's CDR3 is CASSLASGRVTGELFF. CDR3 DNA sequence: TGTGCCAGCAGCCTAGCGAGCGGGAGAGTCACCGGGGAGCTGTTTTTT.

The genes are TRBV6-2 or TRBV6-3 and TRBJ2-5; D unclear. Germline assignment: CDR1 MNHEY and CDR2 SVGEGT. V lost 6 bases to trimming and J lost 4 bases, with 12 bases between them. The CDR3 contains 13 residues. The CDR3 DNA follows: TGTGCCAGCAGCCAAACACCTAGAGAGACCCAGTACTTC. It is translated as CASSQTPRETQYF.

This clonotype was observed a few times. The CDR3 nucleotides are TGTGCCAGCAGCCCCATGGGCAGGCAGACTGAGCAGTTCTTC. Translating it yields CASSPMGRQTEQFF. This chain joins TRBV7-9 and TRBJ2-1; D ambiguous. There are 14 residues in the CDR3. CDR1 is SEHNR, CDR2 FQNEAQ, per germline (reference sequence). With 5 bases removed from V and 9 bases from J, the gap between germline ends came to 17 bases.

This clonotype has more than one count but fewer than ten. The CDR3 sequence: CASSAQGHPEAFF. The DNA of the CDR3 is TGTGCCAGCAGTGCTCAAGGACATCCTGAAGCTTTCTTT. This chain links TRBV6-1 with TRBJ1-1; a weak D match, TRBD1 (5 bases). This CDR3 is 13 amino acids long. The V end was cut by 4 bases, the J end by 6 bases, with 12 bases between. Germline values: CDR1 MNHNS, CDR2 SASEGT.